This T cell receptor (beta chain) was profiled in a study of T cells after yellow fever vaccination. V dropped 5 bases and J dropped 4; count of bases not matched to a gene: 4. The CDR3 is 14 amino acids. Germline V lookup: CDR1 MNHEY, CDR2 SMNVEV (reference sequence). Details on this clonotype: Antigen unknown.

Study results and caveats: A large majority of primary-vaccination clones showed up again after the booster (approximately 96% CD4, around 85% CD8).

TCRdb reprocessed the 5' RACE reads via MiXCR and lists one record per CDR3 protein. Of some 160,000 distinct CDR3 sequences in the sample, approximately 9.7% were seen once. The genes are TRBV27 and TRBJ1-2; 10 nucleotides match TRBD1. The sample was CD8+ T cells sorted from PBMCs, taken 45 days after the yellow fever booster vaccination. The TCR comes from a man aged 18 to 29 who received the YFV17D yellow fever vaccine. CDR3 nucleotides: TGTGCCAGCAGTACGACAGGGGGCTCCTATGGCTACACCTTC. It specifies CASSTTGGSYGYTF.